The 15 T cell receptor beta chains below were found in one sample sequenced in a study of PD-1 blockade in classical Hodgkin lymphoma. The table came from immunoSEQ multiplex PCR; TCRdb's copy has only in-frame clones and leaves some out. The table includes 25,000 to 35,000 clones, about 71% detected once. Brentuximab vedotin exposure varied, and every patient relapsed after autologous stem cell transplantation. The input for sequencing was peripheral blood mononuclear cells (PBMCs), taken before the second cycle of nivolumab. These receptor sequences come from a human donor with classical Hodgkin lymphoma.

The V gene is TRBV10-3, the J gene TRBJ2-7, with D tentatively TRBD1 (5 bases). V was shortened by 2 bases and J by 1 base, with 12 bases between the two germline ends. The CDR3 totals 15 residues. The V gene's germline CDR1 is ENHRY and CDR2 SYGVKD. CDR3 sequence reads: CAISERTPISYEQYF. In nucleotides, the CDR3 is TGTGCCATCAGTGAGAGGACACCCATTTCCTACGAGCAGTACTTC.

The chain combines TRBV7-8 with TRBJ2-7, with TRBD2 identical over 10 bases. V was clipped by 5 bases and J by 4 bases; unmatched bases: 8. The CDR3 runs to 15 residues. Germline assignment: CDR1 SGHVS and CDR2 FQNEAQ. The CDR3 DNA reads TGTGCCAGCAGCCCGGGGGCTAGCGGGGGTTACGAGCAGTACTTC. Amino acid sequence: CASSPGASGGYEQYF.

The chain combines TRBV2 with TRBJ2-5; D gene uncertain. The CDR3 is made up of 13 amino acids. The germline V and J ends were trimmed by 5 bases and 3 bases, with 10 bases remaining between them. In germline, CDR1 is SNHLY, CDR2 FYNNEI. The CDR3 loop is CASSQGPEETQYF. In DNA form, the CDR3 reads TGTGCCAGCAGTCAAGGACCGGAAGAGACCCAGTACTTC.

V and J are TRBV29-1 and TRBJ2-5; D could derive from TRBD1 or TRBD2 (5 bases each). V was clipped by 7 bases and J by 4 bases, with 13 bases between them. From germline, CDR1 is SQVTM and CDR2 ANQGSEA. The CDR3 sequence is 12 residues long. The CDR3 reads CSGREIGETQYF. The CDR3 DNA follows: TGCAGCGGCAGGGAGATCGGAGAGACCCAGTACTTC.

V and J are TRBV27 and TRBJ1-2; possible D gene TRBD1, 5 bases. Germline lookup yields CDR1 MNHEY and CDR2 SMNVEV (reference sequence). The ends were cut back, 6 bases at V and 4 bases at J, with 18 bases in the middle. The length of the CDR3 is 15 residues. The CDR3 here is CASRLGGGLGYGYTF. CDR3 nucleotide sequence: TGTGCCAGCAGGCTTGGGGGTGGGTTAGGCTATGGCTACACCTTC.

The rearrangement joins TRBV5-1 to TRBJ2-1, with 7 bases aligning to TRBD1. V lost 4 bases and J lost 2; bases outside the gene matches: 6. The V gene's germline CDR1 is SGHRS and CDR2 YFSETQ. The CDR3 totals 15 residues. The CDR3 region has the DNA TGCGCCAGCAGCCCACAGGGGTATGCCTACAATGAGCAGTTCTTC. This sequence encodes CASSPQGYAYNEQFF.

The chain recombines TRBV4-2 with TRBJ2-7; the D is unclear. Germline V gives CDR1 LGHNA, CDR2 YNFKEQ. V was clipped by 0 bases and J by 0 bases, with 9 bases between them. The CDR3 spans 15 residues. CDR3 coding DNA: TGTGCCAGCAGCCAAGAGGCCTCCCTCTCCTACGAGCAGTACTTC. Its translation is CASSQEASLSYEQYF.

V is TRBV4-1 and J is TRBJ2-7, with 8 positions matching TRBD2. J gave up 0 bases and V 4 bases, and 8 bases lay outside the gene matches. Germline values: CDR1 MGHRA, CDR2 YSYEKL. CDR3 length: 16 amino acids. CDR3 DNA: TGCGCCAGCAGCCTTCTAGCGGGTGCTAGCTCCTACGAGCAGTACTTC. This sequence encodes CASSLLAGASSYEQYF.

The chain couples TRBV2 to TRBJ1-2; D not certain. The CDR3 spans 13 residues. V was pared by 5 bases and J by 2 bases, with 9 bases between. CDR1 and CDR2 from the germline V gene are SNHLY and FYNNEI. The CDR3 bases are TGTGCCAGCAGTACCAGTGACAACTATGGCTACACCTTC. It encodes CASSTSDNYGYTF.

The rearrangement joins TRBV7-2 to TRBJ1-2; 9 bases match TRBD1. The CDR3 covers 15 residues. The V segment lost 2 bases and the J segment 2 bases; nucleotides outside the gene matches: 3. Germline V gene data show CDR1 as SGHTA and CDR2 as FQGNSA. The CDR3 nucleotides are TGTGCCAGCAGCTTATCGACAGGGGGGAACTATGGCTACACCTTC. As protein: CASSLSTGGNYGYTF.

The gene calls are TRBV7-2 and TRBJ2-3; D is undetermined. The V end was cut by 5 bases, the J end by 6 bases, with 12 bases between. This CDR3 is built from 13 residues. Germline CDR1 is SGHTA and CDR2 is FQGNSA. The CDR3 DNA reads TGTGCCAGCAGCCATAGCTTCAGTGATACGCAGTATTTT. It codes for CASSHSFSDTQYF.

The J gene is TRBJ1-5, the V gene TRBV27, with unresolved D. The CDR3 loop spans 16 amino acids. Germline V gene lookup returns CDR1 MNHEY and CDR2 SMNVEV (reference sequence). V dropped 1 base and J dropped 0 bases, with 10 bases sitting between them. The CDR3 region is CASSLWAEGSNQPQHF. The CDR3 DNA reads TGTGCCAGCAGTTTATGGGCCGAGGGTAGCAATCAGCCCCAGCATTTT.

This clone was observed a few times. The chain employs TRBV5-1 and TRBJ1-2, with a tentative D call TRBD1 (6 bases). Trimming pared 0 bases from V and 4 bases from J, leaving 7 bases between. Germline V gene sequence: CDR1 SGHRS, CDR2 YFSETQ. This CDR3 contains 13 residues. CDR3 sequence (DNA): TGCGCCAGCAGCTTGGGACAGGTCTATGGCTACACCTTC. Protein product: CASSLGQVYGYTF.

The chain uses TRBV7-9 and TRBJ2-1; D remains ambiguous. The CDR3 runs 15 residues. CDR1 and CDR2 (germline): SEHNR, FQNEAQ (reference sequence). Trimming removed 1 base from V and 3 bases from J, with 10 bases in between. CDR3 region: CASSLEGFNYNEQFF. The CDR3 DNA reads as TGTGCCAGCAGCTTAGAAGGGTTCAACTACAATGAGCAGTTCTTC.

CDR3 DNA sequence: TGCGCCAACACGCCCGGACCGCTTCCCTCTGGAAACACCATATATTTT. As protein: CANTPGPLPSGNTIYF. The chain combines TRBV5-1 with TRBJ1-3; D unresolved. The CDR3 length is 16 residues. Germline V CDR1 and CDR2: SGHRS, YFSETQ. Trimming took 9 bases from V and 0 from J, leaving 19 bases between them.